This T cell receptor (beta chain) came from a study of T cells in Graves' hyperthyroidism and ophthalmopathy. The CDR3 regions of TCR beta were amplified from RNA transcripts. Initially, a first-round RT-PCR of the TCR CDR3 employed the HTBI primer set. TCRdb passed the multiplex PCR reads through MiXCR, listing each CDR3 protein once. There are approximately 640,000 distinct CDR3 sequences in the sample; about a sixth occur only once, and around 4% lies in the top ten. CDR1 and CDR2 (germline): DFQATT, SNEGSKA (reference sequence). J gave up 4 bases and V 1 base, and 4 bases lay outside the gene matches. The CDR3 totals 14 residues. This clonotype was picked up a small number of times.

The rearrangement links TRBV20-1 to TRBJ2-1, with 7 nucleotides matching TRBD2. The TCR originated in a woman aged 25 to 39 with Graves' hyperthyroidism. The specimen was blood. The CDR3 DNA reads TGCAGTGCTAGAGTGGGAGGGCATTACAATGAGCAGTTCTTC. Encoded protein: CSARVGGHYNEQFF.